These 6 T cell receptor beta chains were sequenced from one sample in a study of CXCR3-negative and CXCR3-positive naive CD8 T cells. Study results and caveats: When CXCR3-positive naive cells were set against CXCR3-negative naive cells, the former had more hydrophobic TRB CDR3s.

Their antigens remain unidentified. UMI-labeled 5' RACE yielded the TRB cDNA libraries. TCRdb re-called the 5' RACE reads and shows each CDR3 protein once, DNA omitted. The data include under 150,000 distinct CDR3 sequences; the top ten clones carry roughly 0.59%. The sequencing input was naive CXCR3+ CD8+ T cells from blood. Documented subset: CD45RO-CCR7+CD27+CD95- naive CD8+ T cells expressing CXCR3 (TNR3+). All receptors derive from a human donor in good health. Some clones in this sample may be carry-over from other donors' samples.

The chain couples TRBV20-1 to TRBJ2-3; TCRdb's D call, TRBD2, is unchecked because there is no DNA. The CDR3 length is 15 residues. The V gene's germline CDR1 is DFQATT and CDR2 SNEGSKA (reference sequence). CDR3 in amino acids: CSVTPGAGEADTQYF.

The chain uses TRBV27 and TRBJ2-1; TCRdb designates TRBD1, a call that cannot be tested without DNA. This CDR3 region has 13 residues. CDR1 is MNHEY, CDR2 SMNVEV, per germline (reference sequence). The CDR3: CASRAPRYNEQFF.

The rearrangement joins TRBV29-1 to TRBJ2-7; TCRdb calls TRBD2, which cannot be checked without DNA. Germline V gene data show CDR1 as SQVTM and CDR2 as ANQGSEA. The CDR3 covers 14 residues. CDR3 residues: CSVSAGGPSYEQYF.

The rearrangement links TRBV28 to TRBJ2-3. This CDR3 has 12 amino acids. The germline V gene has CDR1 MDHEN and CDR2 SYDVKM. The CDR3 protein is CASGLSADTQYF.

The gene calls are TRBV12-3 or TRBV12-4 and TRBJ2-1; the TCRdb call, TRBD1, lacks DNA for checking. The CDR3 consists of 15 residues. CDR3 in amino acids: CASSSRDRGHNEQFF.

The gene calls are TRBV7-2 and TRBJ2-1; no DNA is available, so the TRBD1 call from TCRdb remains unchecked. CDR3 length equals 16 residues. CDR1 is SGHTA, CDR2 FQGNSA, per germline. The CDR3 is CASSLIGAGGYNEQFF.